The count of the clone carrying this TCR beta chain is one. Libraries were prepared by immunoSEQ multiplex PCR; TCRdb keeps only in-frame clonotypes and omits some of them. This table has about 110,000 clones, roughly 90% appearing once. The sample is drawn from a study of control samples from healthy donors and cancer patients. Trimming took 5 bases from V and 7 from J, leaving 20 bases between them. This CDR3 spans 15 amino acids. Germline CDR1 is LNHDA and CDR2 is SQIVND (reference sequence). The sequenced material came from blood. The clonotype comes from a woman between 50 and 59 years old in good health. This chain connects TRBV19 to TRBJ1-2; no reliable D call. The CDR3 DNA reads as TGTGCCAGTAGTTCTGGGTACGAGCTTCCGTTTGGCTACACCTTC. Amino acids: CASSSGYELPFGYTF. The entire variable domain, with the rest obtained from reference TRBV19 and TRBJ1-2, is as follows: DGGITQSPKYLFRKEGQNVTLSCEQNLNHDAMYWYRQDPGQGLRLIYYSQIVNDFQKGDIAEGYSVSREKKESFPLTVTSAQKNPTAFYLCASSSGYELPFGYTFGSGTRLTVV.